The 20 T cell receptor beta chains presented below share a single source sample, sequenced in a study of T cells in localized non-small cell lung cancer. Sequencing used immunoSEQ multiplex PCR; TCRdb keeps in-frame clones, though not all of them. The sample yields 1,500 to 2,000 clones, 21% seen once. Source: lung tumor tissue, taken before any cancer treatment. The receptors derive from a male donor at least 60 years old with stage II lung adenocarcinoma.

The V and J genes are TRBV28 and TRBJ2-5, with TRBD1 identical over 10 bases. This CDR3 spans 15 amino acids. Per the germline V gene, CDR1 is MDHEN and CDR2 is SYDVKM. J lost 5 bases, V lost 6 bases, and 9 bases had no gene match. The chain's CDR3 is CASRGTGEGRETQYF. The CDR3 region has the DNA TGTGCCAGCAGGGGGACAGGGGAGGGAAGGGAGACCCAGTACTTC.

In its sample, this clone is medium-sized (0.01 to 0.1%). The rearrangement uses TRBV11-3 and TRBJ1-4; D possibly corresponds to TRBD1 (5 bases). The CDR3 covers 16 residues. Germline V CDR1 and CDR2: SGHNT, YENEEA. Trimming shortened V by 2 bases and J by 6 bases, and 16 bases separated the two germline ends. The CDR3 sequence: CASSLLGTHGDEKLFF. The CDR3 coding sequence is TGTGCCAGCAGCTTACTAGGGACCCATGGGGATGAAAAACTGTTTTTT.

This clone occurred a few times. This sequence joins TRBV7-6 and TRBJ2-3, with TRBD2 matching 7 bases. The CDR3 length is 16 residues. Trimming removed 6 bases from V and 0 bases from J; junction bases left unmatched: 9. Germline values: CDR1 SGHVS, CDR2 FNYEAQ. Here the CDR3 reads CASRGGASPSTDTQYF. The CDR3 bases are TGTGCCAGCAGGGGAGGGGCAAGTCCTAGCACAGATACGCAGTATTTT.

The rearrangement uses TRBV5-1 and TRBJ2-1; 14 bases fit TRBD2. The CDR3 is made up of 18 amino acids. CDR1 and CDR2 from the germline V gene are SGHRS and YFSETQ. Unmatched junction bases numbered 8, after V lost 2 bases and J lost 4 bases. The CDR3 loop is CASSFPGTSGSHYNEQFF. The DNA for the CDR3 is TGCGCCAGCAGCTTCCCCGGGACTAGCGGGAGCCATTACAATGAGCAGTTCTTC.

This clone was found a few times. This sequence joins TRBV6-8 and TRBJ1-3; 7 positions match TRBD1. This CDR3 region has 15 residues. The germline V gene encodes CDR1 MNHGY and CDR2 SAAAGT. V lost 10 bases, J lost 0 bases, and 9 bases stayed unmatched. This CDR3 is CATRRQGFSGNTIYF. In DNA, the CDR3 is TGTGCCACCAGACGACAGGGTTTCTCTGGAAACACCATATATTTT.

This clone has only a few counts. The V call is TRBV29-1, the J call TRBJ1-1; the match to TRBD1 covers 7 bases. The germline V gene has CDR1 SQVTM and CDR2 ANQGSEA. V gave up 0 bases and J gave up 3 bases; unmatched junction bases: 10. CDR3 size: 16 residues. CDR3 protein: CSVEDPSSRGDTEAFF. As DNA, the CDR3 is TGCAGCGTTGAAGATCCAAGCTCCAGGGGGGACACTGAAGCTTTCTTT. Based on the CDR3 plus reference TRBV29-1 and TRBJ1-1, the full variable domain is SAVISQKPSRDICQRGTSLTIQCQVDSQVTMMFWYRQQPGQSLTLIATANQGSEATYESGFVIDKFPISRPNLTFSTLTVSNMSPEDSSIYLCSVEDPSSRGDTEAFFGQGTRLTVV.

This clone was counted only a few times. The CDR3 DNA is TGTGCCAGTAGTCACCGGACCCGAGGAAAGGATACGCAGTATTTT. Translation: CASSHRTRGKDTQYF. V is TRBV19 and J is TRBJ2-3; no firm D call. The germline V gene encodes CDR1 LNHDA and CDR2 SQIVND (reference sequence). The CDR3 has 15 residues. The V gene lost 5 bases and the J gene lost 6 bases, with 18 bases spanning the gap. The entire variable domain, with the rest obtained from reference TRBV19 and TRBJ2-3, is as follows: DGGITQSPKYLFRKEGQNVTLSCEQNLNHDAMYWYRQDPGQGLRLIYYSQIVNDFQKGDIAEGYSVSREKKESFPLTVTSAQKNPTAFYLCASSHRTRGKDTQYFGPGTRLTVL.

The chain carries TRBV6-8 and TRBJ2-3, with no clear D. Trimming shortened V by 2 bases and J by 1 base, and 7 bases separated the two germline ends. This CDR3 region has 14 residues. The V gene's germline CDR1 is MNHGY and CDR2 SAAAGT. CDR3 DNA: TGTGCCAGCAGTTACGTAGAGGGCACAGATACGCAGTATTTT. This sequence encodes CASSYVEGTDTQYF.

In DNA, the CDR3 is TGTGCCAGCACCCAGGGGCCACAGGGGGCTAATGAAAAACTGTTTTTT. Its translation is CASTQGPQGANEKLFF. The V call is TRBV6-8, the J call TRBJ1-4, with 8 bases that match TRBD1. Germline V CDR1 and CDR2: MNHGY, SAAAGT. This CDR3 has 16 amino acids. The V and J ends lost 7 bases and 3 bases, in that order; junction bases with no gene match: 10.

The CDR3 region is CASSPPQSGVLSYEQYF. In DNA form, the CDR3 reads TGTGCCAGCTCACCTCCTCAGAGCGGGGTCCTCTCCTACGAGCAGTACTTC. This rearrangement joins TRBV18 to TRBJ2-7, with 7 bases aligning to TRBD2. Looked up from germline, CDR1 is KGHSH and CDR2 is LQKENI. The V gene end was trimmed by 3 bases and the J gene end by 0 bases; junction bases not matched to a gene: 11. The CDR3 is 17 amino acids.

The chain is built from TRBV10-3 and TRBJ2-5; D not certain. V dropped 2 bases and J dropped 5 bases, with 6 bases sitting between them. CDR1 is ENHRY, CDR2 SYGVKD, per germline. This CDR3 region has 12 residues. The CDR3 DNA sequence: TGTGCCATCAGTGAGGCCCACGAGACCCAGTACTTC. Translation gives CAISEAHETQYF.

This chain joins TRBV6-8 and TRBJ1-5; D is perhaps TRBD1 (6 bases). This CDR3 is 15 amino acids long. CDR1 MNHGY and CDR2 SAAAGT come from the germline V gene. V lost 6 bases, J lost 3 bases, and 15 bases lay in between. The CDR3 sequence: CASSNTGQLNQPQHF. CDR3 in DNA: TGTGCCAGCAGCAACACCGGACAGCTCAATCAGCCCCAGCATTTT.

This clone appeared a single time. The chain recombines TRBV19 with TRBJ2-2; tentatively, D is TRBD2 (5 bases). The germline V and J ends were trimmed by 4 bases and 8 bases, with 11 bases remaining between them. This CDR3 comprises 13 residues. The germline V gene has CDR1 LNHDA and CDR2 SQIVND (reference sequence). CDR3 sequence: CASSTTGGGELFF. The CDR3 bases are TGTGCCAGTAGTACCACGGGCGGGGGGGAGCTGTTTTTT.

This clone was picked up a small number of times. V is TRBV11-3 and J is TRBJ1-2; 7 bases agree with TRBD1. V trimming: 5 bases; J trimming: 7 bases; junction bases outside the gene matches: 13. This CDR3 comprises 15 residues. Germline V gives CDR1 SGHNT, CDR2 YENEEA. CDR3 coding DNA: TGTGCCAGCAGCCTATCTTGGGAGGGGGCGGTTGGCTACACCTTC. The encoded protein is CASSLSWEGAVGYTF.

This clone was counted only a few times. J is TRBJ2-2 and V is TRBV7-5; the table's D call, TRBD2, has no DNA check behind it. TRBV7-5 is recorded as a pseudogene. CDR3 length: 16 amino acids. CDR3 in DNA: TGTGCCAGCAGCGACGGGACTAGCGCCAACACCGGGGAGCTGTTTTTT. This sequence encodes CASSDGTSANTGELFF.

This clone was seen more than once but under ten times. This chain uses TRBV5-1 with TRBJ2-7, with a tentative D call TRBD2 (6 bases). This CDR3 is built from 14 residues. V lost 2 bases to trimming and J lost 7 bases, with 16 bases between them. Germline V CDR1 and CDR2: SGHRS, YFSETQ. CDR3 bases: TGCGCCAGCAGCTTATACACGGGAGCGGCGGAGCAGTACTTC. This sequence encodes CASSLYTGAAEQYF.

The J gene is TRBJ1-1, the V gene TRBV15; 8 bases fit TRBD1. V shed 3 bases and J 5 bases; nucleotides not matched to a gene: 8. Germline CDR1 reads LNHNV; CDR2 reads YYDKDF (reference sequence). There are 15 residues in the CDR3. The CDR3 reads CATSRRGTGMTEAFF. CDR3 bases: TGTGCCACCAGCAGGCGGGGGACAGGTATGACTGAAGCTTTCTTT. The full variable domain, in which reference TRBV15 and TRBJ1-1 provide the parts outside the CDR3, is DAMVIQNPRYQVTQFGKPVTLSCSQTLNHNVMYWYQQKSSQAPKLLFHYYDKDFNNEADTPDNFQSRRPNTSFCFLDIRSPGLGDTAMYLCATSRRGTGMTEAFFGQGTRLTVV.

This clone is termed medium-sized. The CDR3 nucleotides read TGTGCCAGCAGCGTACCGGGCCCTTCGTCGGATACGCAGTATTTT. It specifies CASSVPGPSSDTQYF. The chain employs TRBV11-3 and TRBJ2-3, with D uncertain. The germline V gene encodes CDR1 SGHNT and CDR2 YENEEA. V was shortened by 5 bases and J by 6 bases, with 18 bases between the two germline ends. The CDR3 covers 15 residues.

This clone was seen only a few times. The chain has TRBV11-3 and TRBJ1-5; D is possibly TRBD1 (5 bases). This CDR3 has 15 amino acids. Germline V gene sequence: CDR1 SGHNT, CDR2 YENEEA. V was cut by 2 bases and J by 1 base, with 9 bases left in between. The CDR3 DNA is TGTGCCAGCAGCTTACTGCAGGGAAGCAATCAGCCCCAGCATTTT. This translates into CASSLLQGSNQPQHF.

CDR3 loop: CASSADSLLDTQYF. CDR3 bases: TGTGCCAGCAGCGCAGACAGTCTGCTAGATACGCAGTATTTT. The chain combines TRBV11-3 with TRBJ2-3; D perhaps matches TRBD1 (5 bases). Germline CDR1 SGHNT, CDR2 YENEEA. Trimming cost V 5 bases and J 5 bases, with 14 bases left between them. CDR3 length: 14 amino acids.